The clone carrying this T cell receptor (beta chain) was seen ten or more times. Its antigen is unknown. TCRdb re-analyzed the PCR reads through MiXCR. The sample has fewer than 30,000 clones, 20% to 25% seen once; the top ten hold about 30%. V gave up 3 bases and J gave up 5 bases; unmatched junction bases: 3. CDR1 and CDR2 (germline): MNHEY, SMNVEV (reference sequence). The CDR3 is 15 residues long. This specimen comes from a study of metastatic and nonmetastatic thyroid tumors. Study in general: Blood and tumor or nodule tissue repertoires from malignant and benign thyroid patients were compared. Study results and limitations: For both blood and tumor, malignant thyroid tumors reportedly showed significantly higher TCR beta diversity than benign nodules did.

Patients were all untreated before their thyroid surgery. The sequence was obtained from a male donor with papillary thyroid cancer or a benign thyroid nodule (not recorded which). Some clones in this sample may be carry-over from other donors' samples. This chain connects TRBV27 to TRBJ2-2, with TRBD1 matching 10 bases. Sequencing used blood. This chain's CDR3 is CASSLRQGATGELFF. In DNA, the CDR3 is TGTGCCAGCAGTTTGAGACAGGGGGCGACCGGGGAGCTGTTTTTT.